One TCR beta chain is described in this entry. Its antigen is still unknown. Genomic DNA of each subset was evenly split across several immunoSEQ plates. TCRdb's copy holds only in-frame clones and misses some; the assay was immunoSEQ multiplex PCR. The sample contains about 690,000 clones, about 90% of which appear only once. The record originates from a study of shared clonotypes between healthy human individuals. Study-wide points: The genetic and exposure-history diversity represented was limited by few donors. Clonotype sharing across several donors was observed for about 4.8% of naive CD4 clonotypes.

The V and J ends lost 2 bases and 3 bases respectively, with 13 bases between them. The CDR3 spans 15 residues. Germline values: CDR1 SGHDN, CDR2 FVKESK. This TCR derives from a man younger than 30 in good health. Some clones in this sample may be carry-over from other donors' samples. The chain uses TRBV14 and TRBJ1-2; no clear D gene. The sample consisted of memory CD8+ T cells from PBMCs. Subset defined: CD45RO+ cells pooled with CCR7-negative TemRA cells. The CDR3 sequence: CASSQLVGLDYGYTF. In nucleotides, the CDR3 is TGTGCCAGCAGCCAACTCGTTGGGTTGGACTATGGCTACACCTTC.